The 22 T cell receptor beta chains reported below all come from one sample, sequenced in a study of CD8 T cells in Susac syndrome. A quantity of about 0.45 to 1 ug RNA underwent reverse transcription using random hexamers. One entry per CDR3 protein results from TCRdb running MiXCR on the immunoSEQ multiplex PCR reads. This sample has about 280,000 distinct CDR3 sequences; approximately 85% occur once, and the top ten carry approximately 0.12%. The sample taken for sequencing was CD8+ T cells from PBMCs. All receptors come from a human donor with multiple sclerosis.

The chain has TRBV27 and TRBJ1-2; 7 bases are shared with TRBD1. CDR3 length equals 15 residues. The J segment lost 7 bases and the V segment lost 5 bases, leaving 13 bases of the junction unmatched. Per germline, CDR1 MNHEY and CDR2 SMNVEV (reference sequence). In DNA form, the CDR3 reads TGTGCCAGCAGTCCTCGTGACAGGGTAGTAGGTGGCTACACCTTC. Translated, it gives CASSPRDRVVGGYTF.

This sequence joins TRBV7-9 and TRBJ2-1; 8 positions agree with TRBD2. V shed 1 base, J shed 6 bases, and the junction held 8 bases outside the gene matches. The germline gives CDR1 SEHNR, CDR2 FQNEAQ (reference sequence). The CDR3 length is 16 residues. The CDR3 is CASSLGGLVAGNEQFF. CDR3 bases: TGTGCCAGCAGCTTAGGGGGACTAGTTGCCGGCAATGAGCAGTTCTTC.

Here the CDR3 DNA reads TGTGCCAGCAGTTACTCAACAGGGGTCTACGAGCAGTACTTC. This codes for CASSYSTGVYEQYF. The chain links TRBV6-6 to TRBJ2-7, with 7 bases aligning to TRBD1. Germline-derived CDR1 and CDR2 are MNHNY and SVGAGI (reference sequence). With V trimmed by 0 bases and J by 3 bases, 2 bases remained unmatched. This CDR3 is 14 amino acids long.

The CDR3 DNA reads as TGTGCCAGTAGTACCTCAGCGGGAGAATCCTACAATGAGCAGTTCTTC. Its translation is CASSTSAGESYNEQFF. The chain employs TRBV19 and TRBJ2-1, with 8 bases fitting TRBD2. Per the germline V gene, CDR1 is LNHDA and CDR2 is SQIVND (reference sequence). The CDR3 has 16 residues. Trimming took 4 bases from V and 1 from J; bases not matched to a gene: 6.

The CDR3 nucleotides are TGTGCCAGCAGCTTGGAGACTAGAACAGATACGCAGTATTTT. Translating it yields CASSLETRTDTQYF. The gene calls are TRBV5-5 and TRBJ2-3; D possibly corresponds to TRBD2 (6 bases). Germline V lookup: CDR1 SGHKS, CDR2 YYEKEE (reference sequence). The V end lost 0 bases, the J end lost 3 bases, and 8 bases lay between the germline ends. The CDR3 consists of 14 residues.

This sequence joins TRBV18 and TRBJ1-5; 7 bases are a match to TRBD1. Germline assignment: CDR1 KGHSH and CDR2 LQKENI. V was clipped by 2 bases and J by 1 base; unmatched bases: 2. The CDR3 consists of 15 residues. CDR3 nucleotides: TGTGCCAGCTCACCATTACAGGGGAGCAATCAGCCCCAGCATTTT. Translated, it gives CASSPLQGSNQPQHF.

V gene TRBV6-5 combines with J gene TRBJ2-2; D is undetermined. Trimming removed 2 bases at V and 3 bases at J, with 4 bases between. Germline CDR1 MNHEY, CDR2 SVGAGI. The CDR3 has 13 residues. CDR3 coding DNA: TGTGCCAGCAGTTACGGATACACCGGGGAGCTGTTTTTT. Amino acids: CASSYGYTGELFF.

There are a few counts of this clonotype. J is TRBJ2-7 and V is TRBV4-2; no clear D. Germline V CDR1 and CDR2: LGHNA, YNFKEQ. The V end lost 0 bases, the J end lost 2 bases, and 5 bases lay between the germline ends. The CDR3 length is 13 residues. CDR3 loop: CASSQEGTYEQYF. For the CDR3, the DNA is TGTGCCAGCAGCCAAGAGGGGACCTACGAGCAGTACTTC.

In nucleotides, the CDR3 is TGTGCCAGTAGTATAATACTAGGACAGGGGGTGAATGGCTACACCTTC. Residues: CASSIILGQGVNGYTF. The chain recombines TRBV19 with TRBJ1-2, with 10 positions matching TRBD1. Per the germline V gene, CDR1 is LNHDA and CDR2 is SQIVND (reference sequence). V dropped 2 bases and J dropped 6; count of bases not matched to a gene: 9. This CDR3 contains 16 residues.

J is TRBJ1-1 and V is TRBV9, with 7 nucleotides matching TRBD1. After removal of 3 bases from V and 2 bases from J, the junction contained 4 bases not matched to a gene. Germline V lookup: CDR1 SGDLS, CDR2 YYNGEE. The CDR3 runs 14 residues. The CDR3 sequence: CASSATGVNTEAFF. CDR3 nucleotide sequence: TGTGCCAGCAGCGCAACAGGGGTCAACACTGAAGCTTTCTTT.

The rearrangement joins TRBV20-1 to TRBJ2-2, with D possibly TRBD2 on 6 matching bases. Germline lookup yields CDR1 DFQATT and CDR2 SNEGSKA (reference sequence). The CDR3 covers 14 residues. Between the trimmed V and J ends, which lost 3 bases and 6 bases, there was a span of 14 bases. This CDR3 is CSARTGDEPGELFF. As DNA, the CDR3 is TGCAGTGCTAGGACGGGAGACGAACCCGGGGAGCTGTTTTTT.

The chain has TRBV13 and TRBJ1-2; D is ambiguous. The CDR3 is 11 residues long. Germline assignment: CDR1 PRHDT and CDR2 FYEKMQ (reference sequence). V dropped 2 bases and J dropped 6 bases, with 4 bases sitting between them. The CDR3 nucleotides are TGTGCCAGCAGCTTAAACGATGGCTACACCTTC. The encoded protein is CASSLNDGYTF.

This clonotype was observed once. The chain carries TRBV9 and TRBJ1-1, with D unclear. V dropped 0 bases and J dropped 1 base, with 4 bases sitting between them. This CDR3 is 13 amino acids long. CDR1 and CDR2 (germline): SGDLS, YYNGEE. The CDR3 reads CASSVGSNTEAFF. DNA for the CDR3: TGTGCCAGCAGCGTAGGCTCGAACACTGAAGCTTTCTTT.

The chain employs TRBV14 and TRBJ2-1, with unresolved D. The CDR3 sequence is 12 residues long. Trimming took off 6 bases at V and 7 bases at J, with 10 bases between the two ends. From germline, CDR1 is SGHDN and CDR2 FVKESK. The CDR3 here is CASSKRVNEQFF. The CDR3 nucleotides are TGTGCCAGCAGTAAAAGGGTGAATGAGCAGTTCTTC.

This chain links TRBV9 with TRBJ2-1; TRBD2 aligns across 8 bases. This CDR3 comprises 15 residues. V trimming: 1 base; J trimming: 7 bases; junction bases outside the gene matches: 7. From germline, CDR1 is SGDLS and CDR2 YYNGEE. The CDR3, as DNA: TGTGCCAGCAGCGTAAGGTCAGCGGGAGTAAATGAGCAGTTCTTC. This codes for CASSVRSAGVNEQFF.

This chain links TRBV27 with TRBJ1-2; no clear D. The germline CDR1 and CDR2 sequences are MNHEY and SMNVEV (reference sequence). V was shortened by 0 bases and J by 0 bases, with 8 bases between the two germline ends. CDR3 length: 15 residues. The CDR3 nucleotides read TGTGCCAGCAGTTTATCGGCATATACTAACTATGGCTACACCTTC. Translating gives CASSLSAYTNYGYTF.

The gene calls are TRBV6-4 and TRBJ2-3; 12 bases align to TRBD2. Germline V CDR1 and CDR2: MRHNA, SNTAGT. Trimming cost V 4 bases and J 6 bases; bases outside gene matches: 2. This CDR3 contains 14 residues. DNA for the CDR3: TGTGCCAGCAGTGGACTAGCGGGAGAGGATACGCAGTATTTT. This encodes CASSGLAGEDTQYF.

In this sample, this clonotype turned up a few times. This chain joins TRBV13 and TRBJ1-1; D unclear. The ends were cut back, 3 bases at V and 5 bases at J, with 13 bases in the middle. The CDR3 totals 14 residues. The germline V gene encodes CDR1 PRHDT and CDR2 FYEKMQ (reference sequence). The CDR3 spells CASSFRDERTEAFF. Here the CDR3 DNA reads TGTGCCAGCAGCTTCAGAGACGAGAGAACTGAAGCTTTCTTT.

CDR3 loop: CSEGTGNGYTF. CDR3 DNA: TGCAGCGAGGGGACAGGGAACGGCTACACCTTC. V gene TRBV29-1 combines with J gene TRBJ1-2; 9 bases map to TRBD1. CDR1 SQVTM and CDR2 ANQGSEA come from the germline V gene. After removal of 7 bases from V and 8 bases from J, the junction contained 5 bases not matched to a gene. CDR3 length: 11 amino acids.

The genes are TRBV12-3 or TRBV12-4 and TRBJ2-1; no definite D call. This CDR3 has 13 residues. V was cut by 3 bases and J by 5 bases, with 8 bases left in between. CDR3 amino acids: CASSFEPNNEQFF. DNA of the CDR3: TGTGCCAGCAGTTTTGAACCGAACAATGAGCAGTTCTTC.

The CDR3 protein is CASSPGTGGHEQYF. CDR3 sequence (DNA): TGTGCCAGCAGTCCGGGGACAGGGGGACACGAGCAGTACTTC. The rearrangement links TRBV27 to TRBJ2-7; 11 bases map to TRBD1. This CDR3 has 14 amino acids. The germline V gene encodes CDR1 MNHEY and CDR2 SMNVEV (reference sequence). J lost 5 bases, V lost 5 bases, and 5 bases had no gene match.

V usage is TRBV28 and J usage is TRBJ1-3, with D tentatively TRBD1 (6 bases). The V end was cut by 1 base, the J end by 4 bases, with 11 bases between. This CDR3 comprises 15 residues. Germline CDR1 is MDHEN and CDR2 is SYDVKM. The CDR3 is CASSLSSGAGNTIYF. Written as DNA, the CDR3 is TGTGCCAGCAGTTTATCTTCAGGGGCGGGAAACACCATATATTTT.